These 21 T cell receptor beta chains came from one sample sequenced in a study of blood T cell repertoires in COVID-19. Data came from immunoSEQ multiplex PCR; TCRdb stores just in-frame clones and leaves some out. The sample lists 86,000 or so clones; more than 75% were seen once. Input material: peripheral blood. The receptors here all came from a woman older than 75 with acute or convalescent COVID-19.

CDR3 sequence (DNA): TGTGCCAGCAGCCCTAGGGACACCCAAGAGACCCAGTACTTC. Translated, it gives CASSPRDTQETQYF. The chain joins TRBV28 to TRBJ2-5; tentative D call: TRBD1 (6 bases). This CDR3 is 14 amino acids long. V was shortened by 6 bases and J by 1 base, with 12 bases between the two germline ends. Germline V lookup: CDR1 MDHEN, CDR2 SYDVKM.

This sequence joins TRBV27 and TRBJ1-1, with D unclear. The V gene's germline CDR1 is MNHEY and CDR2 SMNVEV (reference sequence). This CDR3 comprises 14 residues. Trimming took off 2 bases at V and 1 base at J, with 8 bases between the two ends. The CDR3 here is CASSLRSRNTEAFF. In DNA form, the CDR3 reads TGTGCCAGCAGTTTACGATCGAGGAACACTGAAGCTTTCTTT.

The V call is TRBV14, the J call TRBJ2-3, with D uncertain. The V end was cut by 1 base, the J end by 2 bases, with 4 bases between. The CDR3 consists of 13 residues. The germline CDR1 and CDR2 sequences are SGHDN and FVKESK. The CDR3 sequence is CASSQVVTDTQYF. CDR3 DNA sequence: TGTGCCAGCAGCCAAGTAGTCACAGATACGCAGTATTTT.

The CDR3 DNA reads as TGTGCCAGCAGCTTAACTCCGGACAATGAGCAGTTCTTC. Translated: CASSLTPDNEQFF. J is TRBJ2-1 and V is TRBV11-2; D is uncertain. CDR1 is SGHAT and CDR2 is FQNNGV in the germline V gene. The V end lost 2 bases, the J end lost 5 bases, and 7 bases lay between the germline ends. This CDR3 spans 13 amino acids.

The chain joins TRBV4-1 to TRBJ2-7; no clear D. Trimming removed 0 bases at V and 4 bases at J, with 7 bases between. Germline assignment: CDR1 MGHRA and CDR2 YSYEKL. This CDR3 comprises 13 residues. CDR3 bases: TGCGCCAGCAGCCAAGATCCCAATTACGAGCAGTACTTC. Translated: CASSQDPNYEQYF.

The CDR3 is CASSFSSLAETQYF. In DNA form, the CDR3 reads TGCGCCAGCAGCTTTAGCAGCCTGGCGGAGACCCAGTACTTC. The rearrangement uses TRBV5-1 and TRBJ2-5; the D is unclear. V was pared by 2 bases and J by 5 bases, with 13 bases between. The germline CDR1 and CDR2 sequences are SGHRS and YFSETQ. CDR3 length equals 14 residues.

The chain is built from TRBV28 and TRBJ1-6; D remains unclear. The CDR3 runs 11 residues. The germline V and J ends were trimmed by 6 bases and 14 bases, with 11 bases remaining between them. The germline gives CDR1 MDHEN, CDR2 SYDVKM. CDR3 residues: CASRSPGTLHF. CDR3 bases: TGTGCCAGCAGGTCCCCCGGTACCCTCCACTTT.

This clone was counted between two and nine times. The chain couples TRBV24-1 to TRBJ2-5, with 9 nucleotides matching TRBD2. The CDR3 covers 14 residues. Germline CDR1 KGHDR, CDR2 SFDVKD. V dropped 3 bases and J dropped 5; count of bases not matched to a gene: 3. CDR3 region: CATSDPGTSETQYF. CDR3 sequence (DNA): TGTGCCACCAGTGATCCCGGGACTAGCGAGACCCAGTACTTC.

Only a few counts were recorded for this clone. The chain combines TRBV5-1 with TRBJ2-3, with 7 positions matching TRBD1. The CDR3 consists of 16 residues. With V trimmed by 4 bases and J by 2 bases, 10 bases remained unmatched. In germline, CDR1 is SGHRS, CDR2 YFSETQ. CDR3 sequence reads: CASSRILQGPTDTQYF. CDR3 in DNA: TGCGCCAGCAGCAGAATCCTACAGGGGCCCACAGATACGCAGTATTTT.

The chain recombines TRBV6-5 with TRBJ2-1; 7 bases align to TRBD1. The CDR3 is 11 amino acids. The J segment lost 7 bases and the V segment lost 10 bases, leaving 4 bases of the junction unmatched. Per germline, CDR1 MNHEY and CDR2 SVGAGI. CDR3 region: CATRGRNEQFF. CDR3 nucleotides: TGTGCCACCAGGGGGAGAAATGAGCAGTTCTTC.

The rearrangement links TRBV19 to TRBJ1-4; no clear D gene. Trimming cost V 6 bases and J 8 bases, with 19 bases left between them. The CDR3 consists of 15 residues. Germline assignment: CDR1 LNHDA and CDR2 SQIVND (reference sequence). The CDR3 reads CASSNTAVDREKLFF. The CDR3 nucleotides read TGTGCCAGTAGCAACACTGCGGTGGATCGAGAAAAACTGTTTTTT.

This sequence joins TRBV28 and TRBJ1-5; D not certain. There are 14 residues in the CDR3. Germline CDR1 and CDR2: MDHEN and SYDVKM. Trimming took 7 bases from V and 1 from J, leaving 11 bases between them. CDR3 coding DNA: TGTGCCAGCATCCGAGCTCCAAGCAATCAGCCCCAGCATTTT. Protein product: CASIRAPSNQPQHF.

The chain joins TRBV6-5 to TRBJ2-7; D is ambiguous. Germline assignment: CDR1 MNHEY and CDR2 SVGAGI. The CDR3 consists of 12 residues. The V end lost 6 bases, the J end lost 2 bases, and 8 bases lay between the germline ends. DNA for the CDR3: TGTGCCAGCAGGGTAAGCGCCTACGAGCAGTACTTC. This gives the protein CASRVSAYEQYF.

In nucleotides, the CDR3 is TGCGCCAGCAGCTTGGCGCAGGATAATTCACCCCTCCACTTT. Encoded protein: CASSLAQDNSPLHF. The chain couples TRBV5-1 to TRBJ1-6; no clear D gene. In germline, CDR1 is SGHRS, CDR2 YFSETQ. V lost 0 bases to trimming and J lost 5 bases, with 6 bases between them. This CDR3 has 14 residues.

This chain connects TRBV9 to TRBJ2-7, with D possibly TRBD2 on 6 matching bases. Germline CDR1 SGDLS, CDR2 YYNGEE. V shed 4 bases and J shed 4 bases, with 21 bases lying between them. The CDR3 is 16 residues long. For the CDR3, the DNA is TGTGCCAGCAGCTCCGCAAGGGGAGCGGGCCCGTACGAGCAGTACTTC. Protein product: CASSSARGAGPYEQYF.

The chain links TRBV5-8 to TRBJ2-4; 8 bases map to TRBD2. The ends lost 3 bases at V and 8 bases at J; junction bases unmatched: 7. This CDR3 spans 14 amino acids. The germline gives CDR1 SGHTS, CDR2 YDEGEE. CDR3 bases: TGTGCCAGCAGCTCAAAGCGGGGGATGGACATTCAGTACTTC. Protein sequence: CASSSKRGMDIQYF.

The chain is built from TRBV9 and TRBJ1-1; D call uncertain. The V end was cut by 2 bases, the J end by 3 bases, with 11 bases between. Germline assignment: CDR1 SGDLS and CDR2 YYNGEE. The CDR3 is made up of 14 amino acids. The CDR3 loop is CASSVLGPDTEAFF. CDR3 DNA: TGTGCCAGCAGCGTCTTGGGCCCAGACACTGAAGCTTTCTTT. The variable domain in full, completed from reference TRBV9 and TRBJ1-1, reads DSGVTQTPKHLITATGQRVTLRCSPRSGDLSVYWYQQSLDQGLQFLIQYYNGEERAKGNILERFSAQQFPDLHSELNLSSLELGDSALYFCASSVLGPDTEAFFGQGTRLTVV.

The chain combines TRBV3-1 (or the pseudogene TRBV3-2) with TRBJ1-6; 7 bases are a match to TRBD1. CDR1 LGHDT and CDR2 YNNKEL come from the germline V gene (reference sequence). With V trimmed by 4 bases and J by 6 bases, 12 bases remained unmatched. The CDR3 length is 17 residues. CDR3 DNA: TGTGCCAGCAGCCTTACTCCAGGGTCAGGGGGTAATTCACCCCTCCACTTT. This gives the protein CASSLTPGSGGNSPLHF.

The chain combines TRBV12-3 or TRBV12-4 with TRBJ1-2, with D unclear. The CDR3 contains 13 residues. The V and J ends lost 5 bases and 4 bases respectively, with 11 bases between them. The chain's CDR3 is CASSLGRGYGYTF. CDR3 coding DNA: TGTGCCAGCAGTCTCGGACGGGGCTATGGCTACACCTTC.

The chain combines TRBV7-9 with TRBJ2-3, with TRBD1 matching 7 bases. This CDR3 contains 14 residues. V shed 5 bases and J 3 bases; nucleotides not matched to a gene: 5. Per the germline V gene, CDR1 is SEHNR and CDR2 is FQNEAQ (reference sequence). The CDR3 nucleotides are TGTGCCAGCAGCCAAATGACAGGGACAGATACGCAGTATTTT. Residues: CASSQMTGTDTQYF.

This clone has just a few counts. This chain uses TRBV5-1 with TRBJ1-1; unclear D gene. In germline, CDR1 is SGHRS, CDR2 YFSETQ. The germline V and J ends were trimmed by 4 bases and 7 bases, with 14 bases remaining between them. The CDR3 covers 13 residues. The CDR3 region has the DNA TGCGCCAGCAGCCTATGGACTGCGGGTGAAGCTTTCTTT. Protein sequence: CASSLWTAGEAFF.